These 2 T cell receptor beta chains share one sample of origin, sequenced in a study of CXCR3-negative and CXCR3-positive naive CD8 T cells. Study-wide results and limits: CXCR3-negative naive cells had less hydrophobic TRB CDR3s than did CXCR3-positive naive cells.

Their cognate antigens are unknown. Each TRB cDNA library was prepared by 5' RACE (with UMI labels). Following a re-call of the 5' RACE reads, TCRdb has one entry per CDR3 protein and lacks DNA. This sample's clone table lists nearly 110,000 distinct CDR3 sequences. Sequencing was performed on naive CXCR3+ CD8+ T cells from blood. As to subset: CD45RO-CCR7+CD27+CD95- naive CD8+ T cells expressing CXCR3 (TNR3+). The receptors come from a human donor in good health. Some clones in this sample may be carry-over from other donors' samples.

This chain connects TRBV6-2 or TRBV6-3 to TRBJ2-7; TCRdb's D call of TRBD1 is untestable without DNA. CDR3 length equals 14 residues. Germline V lookup: CDR1 MNHEY, CDR2 SVGEGT. The CDR3 loop is CASSEQGNSGEQYF.

The J gene is TRBJ2-2, the V gene TRBV6-2 or TRBV6-3; TCRdb outputs TRBD1, but without DNA this stays unchecked. The length of the CDR3 is 16 residues. Germline values: CDR1 MNHEY, CDR2 SVGEGT. The CDR3 reads CASSSRTGALTGELFF.